What follows describes a single T cell receptor beta chain. As yet, its antigen is unknown. The data are from a study of cytomegalovirus exposure and HLA in healthy donors. Study-wide points: Available immune exposure information was restricted to CMV serostatus only. The majority of TCR sequences were rare, yet some public TCRs appeared in many donors.

V shed 0 bases and J shed 6 bases, with 13 bases lying between them. This CDR3 spans 15 amino acids. Germline CDR1 and CDR2: KGHSH and LQKENI. PCR amplification relied on 60 Vbeta primers (plus 13 Jbeta primers). Sequencing used immunoSEQ multiplex PCR; TCRdb keeps in-frame clones, though not all of them. This sample has 130,000 or so clones; around 77% occur once, and the top ten carry 4.2%. This TCR was recovered from a male donor in good health and CMV-seropositive. Sample: PBMCs. The V gene is TRBV18, the J gene TRBJ2-3, with D hard to call. DNA of the CDR3: TGTGCCAGCTCACCACCGAGTTCAGTCAGGGATACGCAGTATTTT. It specifies CASSPPSSVRDTQYF.